The sequence of this T cell receptor (beta chain) was determined in a study of technical replicates of blood from several donors. TCRdb's copy holds only in-frame clones and misses some; the assay was immunoSEQ multiplex PCR. Counted here are over 70,000 clones, 90% to 97% occurring once; the ten biggest clones make up about 0.2%. The sequencing input was T cells isolated from PBMCs. This sequence originates from a human donor in good health.

In DNA form, the CDR3 reads TGTGCCTCCCTCGACAGGCCAATTCGCCTAGATGGCTACACCTTC. It codes for CASLDRPIRLDGYTF. J is TRBJ1-2 and V is TRBV30, with D maybe TRBD1 (6 bases). CDR1 and CDR2 from the germline V gene are GTSNPN and SVGIG (reference sequence). The CDR3 contains 15 residues. Between the trimmed V and J ends, which lost 7 bases and 6 bases, there was a span of 24 bases.